The following is a T cell receptor (beta chain) sequence with its context. The antigen is unknown. Data came from immunoSEQ multiplex PCR; TCRdb stores just in-frame clones and leaves some out. The sample carries about 72,000 clones, around 86% recorded once. The time point is: pretreatment peripheral blood. These data come from a study of PD-L1 blockade in urothelial cancer. Study-wide background: The year 2014 saw patients start atezolizumab, 1,200 mg intravenously every 3 weeks. Blood was analyzed 3 weeks (second dose) and 6 weeks after treatment start. The study recovered a median of roughly 140,000 T cells per blood sample. Study-wide results and caveats: A pretreatment blood TCR clonality that fell below the median predicted better progression-free and overall survival.

Germline V gives CDR1 SGHVS, CDR2 FNYEAQ. CDR3 length equals 14 residues. V lost 3 bases and J 6 bases, leaving 11 bases between the germline ends. The starting material was PBMCs, obtained around atezolizumab (anti-PD-L1) treatment. The chain couples TRBV7-6 to TRBJ2-2; D is uncertain. The sequence derives from a man aged 60 to 75 with urothelial cancer. The CDR3 protein is CASSLYSGSGELFF. The DNA for the CDR3 is TGTGCCAGCAGCTTGTACTCAGGTTCCGGGGAGCTGTTTTTT.